This is a list of T cell receptor beta chains from one sample in a study of identical twins. TCRdb re-called the 5' RACE reads through MiXCR, storing one row per CDR3 protein. The table has around 960,000 distinct CDR3 sequences, 9% to 15% seen once. The same sample was also used in a study of yellow fever vaccine responses in identical twins.

The sequenced material came from PBMCs. The receptors were gathered from a woman aged 18-29 years in good health. CDR3s include the opening cysteine and the closing phenylalanine or tryptophan. Fields, in order: J gene, clone size, V gene, D gene, CDR3 protein, CDR3 DNA. D genes are given only for firm matches. Rows may omit the clone size; those that give it use once, few, many or a size class.

>TRBJ1-5|few|TRBV12-3/TRBV12-4|NA
CASIERINFGPQHF
TGTGCCAGCATCGAACGAATTAATTTCGGGCCCCAGCATTTT
>TRBJ2-7|NA|TRBV15|TRBD1
CATSNRDSSYEQYF
TGTGCCACCAGCAACCGGGACAGTTCCTACGAGCAGTACTTC
>TRBJ1-2|few|TRBV28|NA
CASSLPWYRHSSGYTF
TGTGCCAGCAGTTTACCCTGGTACAGACACTCATCTGGCTACACCTTC
>TRBJ1-2|few|TRBV20-1|TRBD1
CSARIPGQGSRGYTF
TGCAGTGCTAGAATCCCGGGACAGGGTAGTCGTGGCTACACCTTC
>TRBJ1-5|NA|TRBV20-1|NA
CSARGSVNQPQHF
TGCAGTGCAAGGGGGTCAGTCAATCAGCCCCAGCATTTT
>TRBJ2-1|many|TRBV10-3|TRBD1
CAITDREFRNEQFF
TGTGCCATAACAGACAGGGAATTTCGGAATGAGCAGTTCTTC
>TRBJ2-2|NA|TRBV4-2|TRBD2
CASSQESGRASGELFF
TGTGCCAGCAGCCAAGAAAGCGGGAGGGCCTCCGGGGAGCTGTTTTTT
>TRBJ1-2|NA|TRBV5-1|TRBD1
CASSAGQGADYGYTF
TGCGCCAGCAGCGCGGGACAGGGGGCGGACTATGGCTACACCTTC
>TRBJ1-5|few|TRBV11-2|NA
CASSLGGGNGVNQPQHF
TGTGCCAGCAGCTTAGGCGGTGGCAATGGGGTTAATCAGCCCCAGCATTTT
>TRBJ2-1|NA|TRBV28|TRBD1
CATLGQADEQFF
TGTGCCACCCTGGGACAGGCCGATGAGCAGTTCTTC
>TRBJ2-1|NA|TRBV6-5|NA
CASSLTDIPNEQFF
TGTGCCAGCAGTTTAACGGACATCCCCAATGAGCAGTTCTTC
>TRBJ1-1|few|TRBV4-1|TRBD1
CASSQQGQGVTNTEAFF
TGCGCCAGCAGCCAACAGGGACAGGGGGTTACGAACACTGAAGCTTTCTTT
>TRBJ2-7|many|TRBV3-1|TRBD1
CASKKTGGGQYF
TGTGCCAGCAAAAAGACAGGGGGCGGGCAGTACTTC
>TRBJ2-1|NA|TRBV10-2|NA
CASSDWQGGSYNEQFF
TGCGCCAGCAGTGACTGGCAGGGGGGCTCCTACAATGAGCAGTTCTTC
>TRBJ2-6|few|TRBV4-1|TRBD2
CASSQEVGLAGVGANVLTF
TGCGCCAGCAGCCAAGAGGTGGGGCTAGCGGGAGTTGGGGCCAACGTCCTGACTTTC
>TRBJ1-1|few|TRBV4-1|NA
CASDGGRRGAFF
TGCGCCAGCGACGGCGGGCGGCGAGGGGCTTTCTTT
>TRBJ2-2|NA|TRBV10-3|NA
CAISESLPGANTGELFF
TGTGCCATCAGTGAGTCGCTGCCGGGCGCGAACACCGGGGAGCTGTTTTTT
>TRBJ1-2|NA|TRBV12-3/TRBV12-4|TRBD1
CASRRTGESDGYTF
TGTGCCAGCAGGAGGACAGGGGAGAGCGATGGCTACACCTTC
>TRBJ2-2|many|TRBV10-1|NA
CASSDLDTGELFF
TGCGCCAGCAGTGACTTGGACACCGGGGAGCTGTTTTTT
>TRBJ2-1|many|TRBV29-1|NA
CSVEGRAGTYNEQFF
TGCAGCGTTGAAGGGCGGGCAGGAACCTACAATGAGCAGTTCTTC